These 2 T cell receptor beta chains share one sample of origin, sequenced in a study of blood T cells in healthy people across ages (dated by TCRdb to 2014 to 2015). Library method: 5' RACE. The reads were generated on an Illumina HiSeq 2500. A second roughly 7 to 12 cycle PCR used a sample-barcoded 5' primer and a J-beta primer mix. TCRdb's own reprocessing of the public reads used fastp at Q25 and MiXCR and kept productive beta chains. Every CDR3 protein is listed once, alongside the most common genes and DNA of its rows. For this sample the table gives under 700,000 distinct CDR3 sequences, of which 24% were detected only once. Around 10% of the sample belongs to the ten largest clones. In addition, the sample was reused for a study of T cells of mothers and their children.

The material sequenced was blood. The receptors shown here come from a boy under 18 in good health.

The rearrangement uses TRBV11-2 and TRBJ2-1; D possibly uses TRBD1 or TRBD2 (5 bases each). Germline V gene data show CDR1 as SGHAT and CDR2 as FQNNGV. This CDR3 has 14 amino acids. Trimming took 2 bases from V and 7 from J, leaving 12 bases between them. The CDR3 region has the DNA TGTGCCAGCAGCTTAATGGCAGGGACGAATGAGCAGTTCTTC. This encodes CASSLMAGTNEQFF.

This clonotype has just a few counts. The chain links TRBV7-9 to TRBJ2-1; 8 bases align to TRBD2. Germline V gene sequence: CDR1 SEHNR, CDR2 FQNEAQ (reference sequence). The CDR3 has 15 residues. Losses at the gene ends were 7 bases for V and 2 bases for J; bases not matched to a gene: 7. The CDR3 DNA reads TGTGCCAGCATTTCCGGGGGGGCGGCCTACAATGAGCAGTTCTTC. Translation: CASISGGAAYNEQFF.